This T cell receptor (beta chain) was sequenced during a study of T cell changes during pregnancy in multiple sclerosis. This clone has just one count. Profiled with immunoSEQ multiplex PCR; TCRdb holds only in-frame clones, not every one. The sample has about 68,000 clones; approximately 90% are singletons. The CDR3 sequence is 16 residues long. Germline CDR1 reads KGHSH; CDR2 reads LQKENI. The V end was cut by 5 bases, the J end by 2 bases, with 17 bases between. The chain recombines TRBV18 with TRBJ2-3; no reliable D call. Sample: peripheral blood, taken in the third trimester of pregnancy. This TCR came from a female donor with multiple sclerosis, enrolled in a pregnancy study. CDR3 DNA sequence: TGTGCCAGCTCAGCCTCGCTGGCGGTTGACACAGATACGCAGTATTTT. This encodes CASSASLAVDTDTQYF.